The 24 T cell receptor beta chains in this list originate from one sample, sequenced in a study of blood T cell repertoires in COVID-19. The repertoire was sequenced with immunoSEQ multiplex PCR; TCRdb's copy has only in-frame clones and lacks some. Counted here are about 130,000 clones, around 89% occurring once; the ten biggest clones make up about 9.4%. Sequencing was done on a sample of peripheral blood. Receptors were obtained from a middle-aged man with acute or convalescent COVID-19.

V usage is TRBV9 and J usage is TRBJ2-1; TRBD2 might be the D (5 bases). Per the germline V gene, CDR1 is SGDLS and CDR2 is YYNGEE. The CDR3 loop spans 15 amino acids. V was cut by 2 bases and J by 5 bases, with 14 bases left in between. DNA of the CDR3: TGTGCCAGCAGCGTTAGAGCGGTCGGCCACAATGAGCAGTTCTTC. It codes for CASSVRAVGHNEQFF.

The V call is TRBV19, the J call TRBJ1-1; D is possibly TRBD1 (5 bases). V was shortened by 7 bases and J by 3 bases, with 12 bases between the two germline ends. Germline CDR1 and CDR2: LNHDA and SQIVND (reference sequence). The CDR3 spans 13 residues. CDR3 sequence reads: CASKITGDTEAFF. The DNA of the CDR3 is TGTGCCAGTAAAATTACGGGGGACACTGAAGCTTTCTTT.

CDR3 amino acids: CATLPTGLKETQYF. CDR3 bases: TGTGCCACGCTACCGACGGGACTTAAAGAGACCCAGTACTTC. The chain couples TRBV7-9 to TRBJ2-5; perhaps TRBD2 as D (6 bases). The CDR3 is 14 amino acids. CDR1 and CDR2 from the germline V gene are SEHNR and FQNEAQ (reference sequence). Trimming took off 10 bases at V and 3 bases at J, with 18 bases between the two ends. Based on the CDR3 plus reference TRBV7-9 and TRBJ2-5, the full variable domain is DTGVSQNPRHKITKRGQNVTFRCDPISEHNRLYWYRQTLGQGPEFLTYFQNEAQLEKSRLLSDRFSAERPKGSFSTLEIQRTEQGDSAMYLCATLPTGLKETQYFGPGTRLLVL.

The rearrangement links TRBV7-8 to TRBJ1-5; D may be TRBD1 (5 bases). Trimming left V 4 bases short and J 0 bases short, with 10 bases between. CDR1 is SGHVS, CDR2 FQNEAQ, per germline. The CDR3 covers 15 residues. The CDR3 is CASSSRDYSNQPQHF. For the CDR3, the DNA is TGTGCCAGCAGCTCCAGGGACTATAGCAATCAGCCCCAGCATTTT.

The chain has TRBV5-4 and TRBJ2-2; TRBD1 might be the D (6 bases). The V gene lost 4 bases and the J gene lost 6 bases, with 13 bases spanning the gap. The CDR3 is 14 residues long. Germline-derived CDR1 and CDR2 are SGHNT and YYREEE (reference sequence). CDR3 amino acids: CASSSLTGPGELFF. As DNA, the CDR3 is TGTGCCAGCAGCAGCCTGACAGGTCCCGGGGAGCTGTTTTTT.

The rearrangement joins TRBV3-1 (or the pseudogene TRBV3-2) to TRBJ1-3; D is unclear. Trimming removed 1 base from V and 4 bases from J, with 14 bases in between. The CDR3 consists of 16 residues. From germline, CDR1 is LGHDT and CDR2 YNNKEL (reference sequence). The chain's CDR3 is CASSQARGVGGNTIYF. As DNA, the CDR3 is TGTGCCAGCAGCCAAGCCCGGGGAGTAGGGGGAAACACCATATATTTT.

The table lists this clone with a count of one. The CDR3 DNA is TGTGCCAGCAGCTTGGGGGCTGCAACTAATGAAAAACTGTTTTTT. It is translated as CASSLGAATNEKLFF. The chain has TRBV11-2 and TRBJ1-4; a weak D match, TRBD1 (6 bases). Germline V CDR1 and CDR2: SGHAT, FQNNGV. The CDR3 has 15 amino acids. V was pared by 3 bases and J by 0 bases, with 8 bases between. Full variable domain (missing parts from reference TRBV11-2 and TRBJ1-4): EAGVAQSPRYKIIEKRQSVAFWCNPISGHATLYWYQQILGQGPKLLIQFQNNGVVDDSQLPKDRFSAERLKGVDSTLKIQPAKLEDSAVYLCASSLGAATNEKLFFGSGTQLSVL.

V is TRBV6-5 and J is TRBJ1-2; D gene uncertain. Germline values: CDR1 MNHEY, CDR2 SVGAGI. Deletions cut 5 bases from V and 2 bases from J, with 15 bases between. The CDR3 spans 15 residues. The CDR3 region has the DNA TGTGCCAGCAGTCAGGTGCCACCAGAGAACTATGGCTACACCTTC. Translating gives CASSQVPPENYGYTF.

The chain carries TRBV28 and TRBJ1-2; D gene unclear. Germline values: CDR1 MDHEN, CDR2 SYDVKM. This CDR3 has 14 residues. V shed 2 bases and J shed 4 bases, with 11 bases lying between them. The CDR3 here is CASSLELPPYGYTF. The CDR3 coding sequence is TGTGCCAGCAGTTTAGAGTTACCCCCCTATGGCTACACCTTC.

The V call is TRBV7-9, the J call TRBJ2-4, with 7 bases fitting TRBD2. The germline V gene encodes CDR1 SEHNR and CDR2 FQNEAQ (reference sequence). The CDR3 totals 16 residues. V lost 1 base, J lost 3 bases, and 6 bases stayed unmatched. CDR3 residues: CASSLEGGRGKNIQYF. CDR3 coding DNA: TGTGCCAGCAGCTTAGAAGGCGGGAGAGGCAAAAACATTCAGTACTTC.

This chain links TRBV3-1 (or the pseudogene TRBV3-2) with TRBJ1-2; 9 bases fit TRBD1. V was pared by 3 bases and J by 2 bases, with 4 bases of the junction left unmatched. From germline, CDR1 is LGHDT and CDR2 YNNKEL (reference sequence). This CDR3 contains 15 residues. The DNA for the CDR3 is TGTGCCAGCAGCCAGGCCGGGACAGGGAACTATGGCTACACCTTC. Translation: CASSQAGTGNYGYTF.

This chain joins TRBV11-2 and TRBJ2-3, with 15 bases aligning to TRBD2. Trimming removed 5 bases from V and 2 bases from J; junction bases left unmatched: 8. CDR3 size: 18 residues. Germline V CDR1 and CDR2: SGHAT, FQNNGV. The CDR3 sequence: CASSQPGLAGGNTDTQYF. The CDR3 DNA is TGTGCCAGCAGCCAACCGGGACTAGCGGGAGGTAACACAGATACGCAGTATTTT.

V is TRBV5-4 and J is TRBJ1-1; a weak D match, TRBD1 (5 bases). The CDR3 covers 15 residues. Trimming took off 1 base at V and 0 bases at J, with 10 bases between the two ends. Germline V gene lookup returns CDR1 SGHNT and CDR2 YYREEE (reference sequence). The CDR3 bases are TGTGCCAGCAGCTTGAGACAGCTAATGAACACTGAAGCTTTCTTT. Its translation is CASSLRQLMNTEAFF.

The chain uses TRBV5-1 and TRBJ2-7; D possibly corresponds to TRBD1 (6 bases). This CDR3 has 14 amino acids. Germline V lookup: CDR1 SGHRS, CDR2 YFSETQ. Between the trimmed V and J ends, which lost 4 bases and 5 bases, there was a span of 16 bases. Written as DNA, the CDR3 is TGCGCCAGCAGCCCGTCAGCACAGGGACACGAGCAGTACTTC. It is translated as CASSPSAQGHEQYF.

This chain uses TRBV5-1 with TRBJ2-3; 9 nucleotides match TRBD2. The CDR3 contains 15 residues. The trim removed 0 bases at V and 8 bases at J, leaving 7 bases unmatched. Germline V CDR1 and CDR2: SGHRS, YFSETQ. The CDR3 nucleotides read TGCGCCAGCAGCTTGGAAGGTAGCGGGAGTTCTACGCAGTATTTT. Its translation is CASSLEGSGSSTQYF. Full variable domain (rest looked up from reference TRBV5-1 and TRBJ2-3): KAGVTQTPRYLIKTRGQQVTLSCSPISGHRSVSWYQQTPGQGLQFLFEYFSETQRNKGNFPGRFSGRQFSNSRSEMNVSTLELGDSALYLCASSLEGSGSSTQYFGPGTRLTVL.

This sequence joins TRBV6-8 and TRBJ2-5; possible D gene TRBD2, 7 bases. V lost 2 bases and J lost 1, with 20 bases in between. CDR3 size: 18 residues. Germline V gene sequence: CDR1 MNHGY, CDR2 SAAAGT. CDR3: CASSYGHGRGGIQETQYF. CDR3 nucleotides: TGTGCCAGCAGTTACGGGCACGGGCGCGGGGGCATCCAAGAGACCCAGTACTTC.

The chain links TRBV6-5 to TRBJ2-3; weak D call: TRBD2 (7 bases). Germline CDR1 reads MNHEY; CDR2 reads SVGAGI. Trimming stripped 7 bases from V and 2 bases from J, with 16 bases between. CDR3 length: 15 residues. The CDR3: CASKTGGSATDTQYF. CDR3 sequence (DNA): TGTGCCAGCAAGACGGGGGGCTCGGCCACAGATACGCAGTATTTT.

This clone appeared once. J is TRBJ2-2 and V is TRBV5-5; D possibly corresponds to TRBD1 (5 bases). The V gene's germline CDR1 is SGHKS and CDR2 YYEKEE (reference sequence). The CDR3 has 13 amino acids. The V end was cut by 0 bases, the J end by 6 bases, with 6 bases between. The CDR3 region has the DNA TGTGCCAGCAGCTTGGGGGGCCCCGGGGAGCTGTTTTTT. The encoded protein is CASSLGGPGELFF. Filled out from reference TRBV5-5 and TRBJ2-2, the complete variable domain reads DAGVTQSPTHLIKTRGQQVTLRCSPISGHKSVSWYQQVLGQGPQFIFQYYEKEERGRGNFPDRFSARQFPNYSSELNVNALLLGDSALYLCASSLGGPGELFFGEGSRLTVL.

The chain recombines TRBV5-1 with TRBJ1-1, with 10 bases that match TRBD1. Per the germline V gene, CDR1 is SGHRS and CDR2 is YFSETQ. Losses at the gene ends were 0 bases for V and 2 bases for J; bases not matched to a gene: 4. CDR3 length equals 16 residues. The CDR3: CASSLGQGAQNTEAFF. For the CDR3, the DNA is TGCGCCAGCAGCTTGGGACAGGGGGCGCAAAACACTGAAGCTTTCTTT.

V and J are TRBV5-1 and TRBJ2-7, with D perhaps TRBD1 (5 bases). CDR3 length: 16 residues. Trimming removed 0 bases at V and 3 bases at J, with 16 bases between. Germline CDR1 is SGHRS and CDR2 is YFSETQ. CDR3 DNA sequence: TGCGCCAGCAGCTTGGGCGATCCGGACACCAACTACGAGCAGTACTTC. This translates into CASSLGDPDTNYEQYF.

This chain joins TRBV27 and TRBJ2-7; D perhaps matches TRBD2 (5 bases). The CDR3 loop spans 13 amino acids. Trimming took off 2 bases at V and 0 bases at J, with 5 bases between the two ends. The germline gives CDR1 MNHEY, CDR2 SMNVEV (reference sequence). CDR3 coding DNA: TGTGCCAGCAGTTTAACTAGCTCCTACGAGCAGTACTTC. Amino acids: CASSLTSSYEQYF.

The J gene is TRBJ2-3, the V gene TRBV7-2, with 7 bases lining up with TRBD2. Looked up from germline, CDR1 is SGHTA and CDR2 is FQGNSA. There are 16 residues in the CDR3. V lost 2 bases and J lost 6; bases outside the gene matches: 11. CDR3 bases: TGTGCCAGCAGCTTAAGGAGTGCGGGAGTTGTTGATACGCAGTATTTT. Translation: CASSLRSAGVVDTQYF.

The chain employs TRBV6-5 and TRBJ1-2; D gene uncertain. The V and J ends lost 0 bases and 2 bases respectively, with 10 bases between them. Germline V gene lookup returns CDR1 MNHEY and CDR2 SVGAGI. This CDR3 is 15 amino acids long. In DNA form, the CDR3 reads TGTGCCAGCAGTTACTCAACCACAGCCAACTATGGCTACACCTTC. This sequence encodes CASSYSTTANYGYTF.

A single count supports this clone. The chain has TRBV27 and TRBJ2-7; 9 bases are shared with TRBD1. The CDR3 runs 14 residues. Trimming cost V 4 bases and J 4 bases; bases outside gene matches: 5. Germline loops: CDR1 MNHEY, CDR2 SMNVEV (reference sequence). CDR3 residues: CASSSWTGEYEQYF. In nucleotides, the CDR3 is TGTGCCAGCAGTTCTTGGACAGGGGAATACGAGCAGTACTTC.